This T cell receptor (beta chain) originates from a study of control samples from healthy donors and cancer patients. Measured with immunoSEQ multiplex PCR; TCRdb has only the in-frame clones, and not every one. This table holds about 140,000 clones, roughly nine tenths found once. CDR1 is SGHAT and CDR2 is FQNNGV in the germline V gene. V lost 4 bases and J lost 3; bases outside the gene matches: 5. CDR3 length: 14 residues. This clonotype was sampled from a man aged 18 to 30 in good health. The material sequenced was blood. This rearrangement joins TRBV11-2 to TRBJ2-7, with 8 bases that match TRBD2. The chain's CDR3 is CASSSGGPIYEQYF. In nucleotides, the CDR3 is TGTGCCAGCAGCTCGGGGGGGCCAATCTACGAGCAGTACTTC.